This T cell receptor (beta chain) was identified during a study of blood T cell repertoires in COVID-19. Study details: Samples of COVID-19 (acute and convalescent) were obtained from the United States, Italy and Spain. The analysed material was cDNA or gDNA that came from T cells, B-cell-depleted T cells, or PBMCs.

Under the authors' procedure: Amplified reference gene primers provided the basis for estimating nucleated cell counts. Method: immunoSEQ multiplex PCR; TCRdb's copy keeps in-frame clones and lacks some. V and J calls and clone size follow that table, whereas D and trimming were derived from the DNA. The sample consists of 45,000 to 60,000 clones, approximately 84% of them appearing once. The clonotype was recovered from a man in his forties or fifties with acute or convalescent COVID-19. Input material: peripheral blood.

CDR3 sequence reads: CASSEQGNYGYTF. The DNA of the CDR3 is TGTGCCAGTAGTGAACAGGGCAACTATGGCTACACCTTC. The V gene is TRBV19, the J gene TRBJ1-2, with D maybe TRBD1 (6 bases). V dropped 5 bases and J dropped 2 bases, with 9 bases sitting between them. The CDR3 totals 13 residues. Per the germline V gene, CDR1 is LNHDA and CDR2 is SQIVND (reference sequence).